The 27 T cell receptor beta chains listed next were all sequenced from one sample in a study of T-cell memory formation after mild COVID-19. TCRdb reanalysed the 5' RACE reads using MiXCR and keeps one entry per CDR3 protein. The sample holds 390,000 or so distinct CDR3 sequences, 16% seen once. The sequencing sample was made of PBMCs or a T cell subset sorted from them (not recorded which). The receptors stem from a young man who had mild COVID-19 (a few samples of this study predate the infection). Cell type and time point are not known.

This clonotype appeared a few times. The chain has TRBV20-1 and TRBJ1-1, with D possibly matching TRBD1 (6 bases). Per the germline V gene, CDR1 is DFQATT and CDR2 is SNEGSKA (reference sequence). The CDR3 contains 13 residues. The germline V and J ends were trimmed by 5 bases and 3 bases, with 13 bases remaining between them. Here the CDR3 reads CSASRGEHTEAFF. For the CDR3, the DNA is TGCAGTGCTTCTAGGGGGGAACACACTGAAGCTTTCTTT.

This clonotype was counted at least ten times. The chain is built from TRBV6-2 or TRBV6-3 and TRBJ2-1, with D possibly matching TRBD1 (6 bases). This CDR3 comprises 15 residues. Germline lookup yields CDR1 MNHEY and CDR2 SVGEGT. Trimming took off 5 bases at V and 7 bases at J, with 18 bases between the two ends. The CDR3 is CASSPLVVRGNEQFF. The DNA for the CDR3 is TGTGCCAGCAGTCCTCTAGTTGTAAGGGGGAATGAGCAGTTCTTC.

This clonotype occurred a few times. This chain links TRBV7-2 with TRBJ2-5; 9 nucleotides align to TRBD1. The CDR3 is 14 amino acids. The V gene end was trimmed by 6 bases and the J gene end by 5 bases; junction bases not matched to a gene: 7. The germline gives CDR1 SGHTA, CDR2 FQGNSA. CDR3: CASRMTGTGETQYF. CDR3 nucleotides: TGTGCCAGCAGAATGACCGGGACAGGGGAGACCCAGTACTTC. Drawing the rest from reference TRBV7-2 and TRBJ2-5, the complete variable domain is GAGVSQSPSNKVTEKGKDVELRCDPISGHTALYWYRQSLGQGLEFLIYFQGNSAPDKSGLPSDRFSAERTGGSVSTLTIQRTQQEDSAVYLCASRMTGTGETQYFGPGTRLLVL.

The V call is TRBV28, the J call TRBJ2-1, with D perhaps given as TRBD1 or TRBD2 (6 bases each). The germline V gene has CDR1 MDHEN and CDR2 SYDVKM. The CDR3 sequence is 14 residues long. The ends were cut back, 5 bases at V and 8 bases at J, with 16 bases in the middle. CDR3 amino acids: CASSQRGPRDEQFF. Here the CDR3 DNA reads TGTGCCAGCAGTCAACGGGGGCCTAGGGATGAGCAGTTCTTC.

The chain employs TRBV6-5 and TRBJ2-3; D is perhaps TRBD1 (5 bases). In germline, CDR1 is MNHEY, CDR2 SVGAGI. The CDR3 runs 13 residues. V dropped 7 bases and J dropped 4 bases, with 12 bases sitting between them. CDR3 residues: CASKMGHPDTQYF. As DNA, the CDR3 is TGTGCCAGCAAAATGGGGCACCCAGATACGCAGTATTTT.

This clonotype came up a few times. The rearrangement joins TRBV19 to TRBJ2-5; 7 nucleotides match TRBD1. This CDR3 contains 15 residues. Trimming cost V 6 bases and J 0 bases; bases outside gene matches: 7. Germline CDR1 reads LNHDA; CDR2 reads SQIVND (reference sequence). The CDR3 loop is CASSTGVSYQETQYF. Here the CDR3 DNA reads TGTGCCAGTAGCACAGGGGTTTCGTACCAAGAGACCCAGTACTTC.

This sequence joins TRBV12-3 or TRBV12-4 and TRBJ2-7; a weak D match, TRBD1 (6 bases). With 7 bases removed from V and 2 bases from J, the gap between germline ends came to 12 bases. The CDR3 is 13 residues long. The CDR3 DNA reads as TGTGCCAGCACCAGGGGAGAAACCTACGAGCAGTACTTC. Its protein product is CASTRGETYEQYF.

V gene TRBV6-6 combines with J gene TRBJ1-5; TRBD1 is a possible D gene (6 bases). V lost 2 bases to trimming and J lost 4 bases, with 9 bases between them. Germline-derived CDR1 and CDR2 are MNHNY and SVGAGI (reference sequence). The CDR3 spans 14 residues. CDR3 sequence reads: CASSYVQGNQPQHF. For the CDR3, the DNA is TGTGCCAGCAGTTACGTACAGGGTAATCAGCCCCAGCATTTT.

CDR3 bases: TGTGCCAGCAGCCCAGCGGCCGGGGAGCTGTTTTTT. Protein product: CASSPAAGELFF. V is TRBV6-5 and J is TRBJ2-2; weak D call: TRBD2 (5 bases). CDR1 MNHEY and CDR2 SVGAGI come from the germline V gene. The V gene lost 6 bases and the J gene lost 6 bases, with 8 bases spanning the gap. The CDR3 extends over 12 amino acids.

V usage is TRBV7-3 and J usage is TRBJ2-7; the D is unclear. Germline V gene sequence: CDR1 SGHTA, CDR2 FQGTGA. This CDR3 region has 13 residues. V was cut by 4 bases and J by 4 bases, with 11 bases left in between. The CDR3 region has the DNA TGTGCCAGCAGCTCCGCAGACGGTTACGAGCAGTACTTC. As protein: CASSSADGYEQYF.

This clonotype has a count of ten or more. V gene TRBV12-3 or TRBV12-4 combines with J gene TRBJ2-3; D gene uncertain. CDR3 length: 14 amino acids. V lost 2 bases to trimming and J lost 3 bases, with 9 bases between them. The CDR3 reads CASSLRRNTDTQYF. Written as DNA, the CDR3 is TGTGCCAGCAGTTTACGCCGAAATACAGATACGCAGTATTTT.

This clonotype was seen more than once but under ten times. CDR3 region: CSASDTGQAITYEQYF. DNA of the CDR3: TGCAGTGCTAGCGACACTGGACAGGCCATTACCTACGAGCAGTACTTC. The chain is built from TRBV20-1 and TRBJ2-7, with 7 bases matching TRBD1. The junction had 13 bases not matched to a gene; V was cut back by 3 bases and J by 2 bases. The CDR3 sequence is 16 residues long. CDR1 and CDR2 (germline): DFQATT, SNEGSKA (reference sequence).

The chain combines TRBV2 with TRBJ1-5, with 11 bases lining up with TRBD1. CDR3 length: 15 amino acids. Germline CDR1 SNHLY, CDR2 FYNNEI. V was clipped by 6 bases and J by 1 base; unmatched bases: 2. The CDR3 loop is CASSRDRGSNQPQHF. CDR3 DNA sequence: TGTGCCAGCAGCCGGGACAGGGGGAGCAATCAGCCCCAGCATTTT.

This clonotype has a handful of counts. Here the CDR3 DNA reads TGTGCCAGCAGCGGCGATCAGGGGGAGACCCAGTACTTC. It encodes CASSGDQGETQYF. V gene TRBV2 combines with J gene TRBJ2-5, with a tentative D call TRBD1 (6 bases). The CDR3 spans 13 residues. Germline V gene sequence: CDR1 SNHLY, CDR2 FYNNEI. V gave up 6 bases and J gave up 5 bases, with 13 bases separating them.

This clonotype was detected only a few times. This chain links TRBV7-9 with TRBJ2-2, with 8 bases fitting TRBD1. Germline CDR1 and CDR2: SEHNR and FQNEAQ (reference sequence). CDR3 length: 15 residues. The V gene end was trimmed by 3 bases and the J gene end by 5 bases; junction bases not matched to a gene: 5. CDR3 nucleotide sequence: TGTGCCAGCAGCTTCCAGGGGGCGCCGACCGGGGAGCTGTTTTTT. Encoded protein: CASSFQGAPTGELFF.

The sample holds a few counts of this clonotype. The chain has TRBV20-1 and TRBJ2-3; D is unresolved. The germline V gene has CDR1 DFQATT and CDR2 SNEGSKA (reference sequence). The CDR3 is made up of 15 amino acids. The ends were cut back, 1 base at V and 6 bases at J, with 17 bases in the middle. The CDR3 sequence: CSARVSPRVGDTQYF. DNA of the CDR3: TGCAGTGCTAGAGTATCCCCCCGGGTCGGGGATACGCAGTATTTT.

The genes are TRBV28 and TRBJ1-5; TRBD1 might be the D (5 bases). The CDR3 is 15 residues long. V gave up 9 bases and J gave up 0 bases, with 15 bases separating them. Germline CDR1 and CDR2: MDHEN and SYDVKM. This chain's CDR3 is CASKQVSNSNQPQHF. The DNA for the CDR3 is TGTGCCAGTAAACAGGTTTCCAATAGCAATCAGCCCCAGCATTTT.

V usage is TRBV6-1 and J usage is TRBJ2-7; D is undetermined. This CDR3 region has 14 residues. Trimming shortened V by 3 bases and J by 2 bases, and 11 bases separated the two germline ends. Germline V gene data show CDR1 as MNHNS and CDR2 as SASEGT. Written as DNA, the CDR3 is TGTGCCAGCAGTGACCCAGGAGCTCCCTACGAGCAGTACGTC. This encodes CASSDPGAPYEQYV.

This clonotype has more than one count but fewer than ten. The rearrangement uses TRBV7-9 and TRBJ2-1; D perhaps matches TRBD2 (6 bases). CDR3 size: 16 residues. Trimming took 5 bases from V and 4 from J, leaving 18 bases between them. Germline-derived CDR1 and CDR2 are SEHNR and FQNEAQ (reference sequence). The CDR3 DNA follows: TGTGCCAGCAGCCAATCCGGGCGGGGTGCTTACAATGAGCAGTTCTTC. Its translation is CASSQSGRGAYNEQFF.

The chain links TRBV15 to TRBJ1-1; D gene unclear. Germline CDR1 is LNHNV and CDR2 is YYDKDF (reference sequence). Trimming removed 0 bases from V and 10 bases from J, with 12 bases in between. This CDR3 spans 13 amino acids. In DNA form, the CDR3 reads TGTGCCACCAGCAGAGAGCTTAAATCCTCAGCTTTCTTT. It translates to CATSRELKSSAFF.

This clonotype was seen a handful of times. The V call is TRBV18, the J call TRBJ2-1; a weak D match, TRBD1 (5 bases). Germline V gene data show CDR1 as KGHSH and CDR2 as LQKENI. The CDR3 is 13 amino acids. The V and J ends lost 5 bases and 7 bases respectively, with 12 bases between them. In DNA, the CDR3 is TGTGCCAGCTCAGGGCAGGGCCAGAATGAGCAGTTCTTC. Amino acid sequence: CASSGQGQNEQFF.

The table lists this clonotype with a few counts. The CDR3 coding sequence is TGTGCCATCGGATCCGGGACGGACTATGGCTACACCTTC. It encodes CAIGSGTDYGYTF. This sequence joins TRBV10-3 and TRBJ1-2, with a weak D call TRBD1 (5 bases). Germline CDR1 ENHRY, CDR2 SYGVKD. This CDR3 comprises 13 residues. Trimming took 8 bases from V and 3 from J, leaving 13 bases between them.

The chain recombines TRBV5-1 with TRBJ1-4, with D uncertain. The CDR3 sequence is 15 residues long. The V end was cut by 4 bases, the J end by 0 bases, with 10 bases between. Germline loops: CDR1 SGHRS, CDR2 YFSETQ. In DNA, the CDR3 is TGCGCCAGCAGCCCTCAGAGTGCAACTAATGAAAAACTGTTTTTT. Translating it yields CASSPQSATNEKLFF. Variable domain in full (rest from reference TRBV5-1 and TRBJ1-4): KAGVTQTPRYLIKTRGQQVTLSCSPISGHRSVSWYQQTPGQGLQFLFEYFSETQRNKGNFPGRFSGRQFSNSRSEMNVSTLELGDSALYLCASSPQSATNEKLFFGSGTQLSVL.

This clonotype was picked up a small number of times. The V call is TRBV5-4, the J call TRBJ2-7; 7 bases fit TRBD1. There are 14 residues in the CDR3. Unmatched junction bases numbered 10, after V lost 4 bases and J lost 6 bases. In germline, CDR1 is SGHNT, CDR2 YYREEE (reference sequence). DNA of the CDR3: TGTGCCAGCAGCCCCCAGACAGGGCGGTCCGAGCAGTACTTC. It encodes CASSPQTGRSEQYF.

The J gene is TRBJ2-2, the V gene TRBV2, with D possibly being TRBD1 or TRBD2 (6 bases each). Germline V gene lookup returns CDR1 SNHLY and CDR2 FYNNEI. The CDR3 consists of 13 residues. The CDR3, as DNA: TGTGCTTCGGGGGCCACGAACACCGGGGAGCTGTTTTTT. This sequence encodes CASGATNTGELFF.

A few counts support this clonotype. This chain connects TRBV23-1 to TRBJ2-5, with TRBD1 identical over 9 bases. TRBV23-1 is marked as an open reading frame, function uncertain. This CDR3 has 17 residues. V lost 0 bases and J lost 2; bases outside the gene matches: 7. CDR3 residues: CASSQSGTGKGQETQYF. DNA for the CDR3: TGCGCCAGCAGTCAATCCGGGACAGGGAAAGGACAAGAGACCCAGTACTTC.

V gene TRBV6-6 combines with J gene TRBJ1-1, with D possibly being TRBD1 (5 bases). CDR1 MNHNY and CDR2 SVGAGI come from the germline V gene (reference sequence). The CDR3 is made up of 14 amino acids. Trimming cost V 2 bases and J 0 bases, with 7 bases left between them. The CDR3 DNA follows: TGTGCCAGCAGTTACATGGGGGTGAACACTGAAGCTTTCTTT. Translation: CASSYMGVNTEAFF.